The present T cell receptor (beta chain) was sequenced within a study of OX40 agonist ivuxolimab in advanced cancers. Across the whole study: An agonistic human IgG2 monoclonal antibody against OX40 (CD134) was given. Ivuxolimab was administered intravenously to patients at 0.01 to 10 mg/kg every 2 weeks. General study results and limits: CD8+ T cells were the subset that, on average, had more expanded clones than CD4+. Among some nonresponders, normalized T-cell clonal expansion was also low.

Profiling relied on immunoSEQ multiplex PCR, and the TCRdb table lists in-frame clones only, not all of them. The sample lists 45,000 to 55,000 clones, roughly 81% occurring once. A note on this clone: The antigen remains undetermined.

Germline V lookup: CDR1 SGHDN, CDR2 FVKESK. Trimming cost V 2 bases and J 4 bases, with 15 bases left between them. The CDR3 has 16 amino acids. This chain uses TRBV14 with TRBJ2-1, with unresolved D. The material sequenced was CD4+ or CD8+ T cells sorted from blood, taken in a trial of the OX40 agonist ivuxolimab. The clonotype was recovered from an adult with an advanced solid tumor such as melanoma, head and neck, liver or kidney cancer. CDR3 DNA: TGTGCCAGCAGCCAATGGGGTGGGCCCCTTTACAATGAGCAGTTCTTC. Its protein product is CASSQWGGPLYNEQFF.